This TCR beta chain was sequenced during a study of blood T cell repertoires in COVID-19. As for the study in general: Spain, Italy and the United States supplied samples that represented acute and convalescent COVID-19. In each case, the material was cDNA or gDNA derived from T cells, B-cell-depleted T cells, or PBMCs.

Assay used: immunoSEQ multiplex PCR; TCRdb lists only in-frame clones, some missing. Of fewer than 300,000 clones listed, 82% are singletons. There are 15 residues in the CDR3. The V gene end was trimmed by 3 bases and the J gene end by 1 base; junction bases not matched to a gene: 6. The germline V gene has CDR1 LNHDA and CDR2 SQIVND (reference sequence). The receptor's source is a woman between 18 and 29 years old with acute or convalescent COVID-19. The sample was peripheral blood. The chain links TRBV19 to TRBJ2-7, with TRBD2 identical over 7 bases. The CDR3 sequence: CASSIRDYKSYEQYF. CDR3 bases: TGTGCCAGTAGTATCCGGGACTACAAGTCCTACGAGCAGTACTTC.